This T cell receptor beta chain was sequenced during a study of T cells in localized non-small cell lung cancer. This CDR3 comprises 17 residues. Germline lookup yields CDR1 SGHRS and CDR2 YFSETQ. V shed 0 bases, J shed 1 base, and the junction held 5 bases outside the gene matches. The data were produced by immunoSEQ multiplex PCR, yet TCRdb's version contains in-frame clones alone and is incomplete. The sample consists of more than 100,000 clones, 89% of them appearing once. As regards this clone: Its antigen is unknown.

Broader study findings: The study linked higher blood T cell density to longer overall survival. Appearing in adjacent lung were a median about 60 of the top 100 tumor clones. Adjacent uninvolved lung tissue had the highest T cell clonality, exceeding tumor. As only one tumor region underwent sequencing, heterogeneity remains possible.

This sequence was found in a female donor older than 55 with stage I lung adenocarcinoma. The gene calls are TRBV5-1 and TRBJ1-1; 11 bases are a match to TRBD1. The source material was peripheral blood, sampled before any cancer treatment. Written as DNA, the CDR3 is TGCGCCAGCAGCTTGGAGGGGACAGGGGGAGCGAACACTGAAGCTTTCTTT. Translation: CASSLEGTGGANTEAFF.